The 3 T cell receptor beta chains presented below share a single source sample, sequenced in a study of identical twins. TCRdb reprocessed the 5' RACE reads with MiXCR, giving one entry per CDR3 protein. There are approximately 260,000 distinct CDR3 sequences in the sample; over 11% occur only once, and approximately 8.8% lies in the top ten. The specimen sequenced was memory (CD45RO+) T cells sorted from blood. The receptors derive from a woman aged 18 to 35 in good health.

The table lists this clonotype with a few counts. The V and J genes are TRBV20-1 and TRBJ2-5; D ambiguous. V was trimmed by 5 bases and J by 2 bases, leaving 12 bases between them. Germline V gene lookup returns CDR1 DFQATT and CDR2 SNEGSKA (reference sequence). The CDR3 runs 13 residues. The CDR3 coding sequence is TGCAGTGCTTCCTCAGGTGGACAAGAGACCCAGTACTTC. Encoded protein: CSASSGGQETQYF.

CDR3 amino acids: CAWSGMNTEAFF. As DNA, the CDR3 is TGTGCCTGGAGTGGAATGAACACTGAAGCTTTCTTT. The rearrangement links TRBV30 to TRBJ1-1; no firm D call. The V end was cut by 1 base, the J end by 0 bases, with 3 bases between. In germline, CDR1 is GTSNPN, CDR2 SVGIG (reference sequence). CDR3 length: 12 amino acids.

By proportion, this clonotype is medium-sized. The J gene is TRBJ2-1, the V gene TRBV5-6; 8 bases map to TRBD2. The germline CDR1 and CDR2 sequences are SGHDT and YYEEEE. The CDR3 length is 15 residues. Losses at the gene ends were 3 bases for V and 0 bases for J; bases not matched to a gene: 2. Here the CDR3 reads CASSSGGNSYNEQFF. CDR3 coding DNA: TGTGCCAGCAGCTCGGGGGGGAACTCCTACAATGAGCAGTTCTTC.